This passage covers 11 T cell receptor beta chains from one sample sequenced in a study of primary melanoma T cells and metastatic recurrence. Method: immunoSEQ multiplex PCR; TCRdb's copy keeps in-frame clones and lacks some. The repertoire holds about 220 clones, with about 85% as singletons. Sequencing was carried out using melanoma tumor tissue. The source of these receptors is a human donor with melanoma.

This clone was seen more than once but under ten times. In nucleotides, the CDR3 is TGTGCCAACAACCCAACTGGGGGGGACGGAAACACCATATATTTT. Residues: CANNPTGGDGNTIYF. This chain joins TRBV12-2 and TRBJ1-3. TRBV12-2 is termed a pseudogene. This CDR3 has 15 residues.

The CDR3 DNA follows: TGTGCCAGCAGACTCAATTTGGTGAACACTGAAGCTTTCTTT. This sequence encodes CASRLNLVNTEAFF. The rearrangement joins TRBV11-3 to TRBJ1-1; D unresolved. The germline V and J ends were trimmed by 6 bases and 0 bases, with 11 bases remaining between them. Germline V CDR1 and CDR2: SGHNT, YENEEA. There are 14 residues in the CDR3.

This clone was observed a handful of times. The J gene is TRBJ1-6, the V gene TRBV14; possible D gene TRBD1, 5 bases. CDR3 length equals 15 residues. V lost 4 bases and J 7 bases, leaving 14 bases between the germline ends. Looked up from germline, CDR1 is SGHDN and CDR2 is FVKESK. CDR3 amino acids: CASSPVGGRNSPLHF. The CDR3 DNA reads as TGTGCCAGCAGCCCAGTTGGGGGAAGGAATTCACCCCTCCACTTT.

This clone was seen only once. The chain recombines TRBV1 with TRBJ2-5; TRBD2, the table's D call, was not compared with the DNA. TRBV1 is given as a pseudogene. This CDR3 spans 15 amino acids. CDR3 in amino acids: CASSQRSARQETQYF. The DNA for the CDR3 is TGCGCCAGCAGCCAACGGTCTGCGAGACAAGAGACCCAGTACTTC.

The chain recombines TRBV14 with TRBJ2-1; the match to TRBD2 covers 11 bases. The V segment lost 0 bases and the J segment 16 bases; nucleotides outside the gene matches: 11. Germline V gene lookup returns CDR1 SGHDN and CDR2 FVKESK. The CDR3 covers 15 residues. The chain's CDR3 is CASSQDTLAGGPFFF. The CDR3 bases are TGTGCCAGCAGCCAAGATACGTTAGCGGGAGGGCCTTTCTTCTTC.

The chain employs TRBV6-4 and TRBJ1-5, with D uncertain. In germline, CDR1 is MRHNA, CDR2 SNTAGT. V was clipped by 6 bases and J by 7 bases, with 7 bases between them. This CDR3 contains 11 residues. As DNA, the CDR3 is TGTGCCAGCAGATCGGGGCAGCCCCAGCATTTT. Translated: CASRSGQPQHF.

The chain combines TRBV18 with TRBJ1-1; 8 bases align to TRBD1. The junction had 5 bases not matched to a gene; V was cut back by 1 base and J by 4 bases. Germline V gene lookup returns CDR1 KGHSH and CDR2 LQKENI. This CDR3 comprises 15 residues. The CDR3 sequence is CASSPQGQASTEAFF. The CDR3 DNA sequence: TGTGCCAGCTCACCACAGGGACAGGCCTCCACTGAAGCTTTCTTT.

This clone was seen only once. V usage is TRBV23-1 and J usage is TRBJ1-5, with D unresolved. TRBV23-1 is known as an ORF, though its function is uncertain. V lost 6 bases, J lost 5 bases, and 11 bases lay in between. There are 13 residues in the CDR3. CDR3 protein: CASSLEGYQPQHF. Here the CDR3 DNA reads TGCGCCAGCAGCTTAGAGGGTTATCAGCCCCAGCATTTT.

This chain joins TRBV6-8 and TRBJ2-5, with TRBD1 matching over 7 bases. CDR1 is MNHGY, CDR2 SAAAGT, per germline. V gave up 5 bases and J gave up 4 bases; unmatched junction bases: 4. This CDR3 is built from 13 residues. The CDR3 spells CASSERGRETQYF. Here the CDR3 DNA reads TGTGCCAGCAGTGAGAGGGGGCGAGAGACCCAGTACTTC.

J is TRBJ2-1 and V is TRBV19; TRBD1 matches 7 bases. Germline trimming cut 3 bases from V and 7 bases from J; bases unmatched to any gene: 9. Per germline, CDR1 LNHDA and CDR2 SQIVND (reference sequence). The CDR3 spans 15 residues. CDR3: CASSIITGEWNEQFF. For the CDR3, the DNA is TGTGCCAGTAGTATTATAACAGGGGAATGGAATGAGCAGTTCTTC.

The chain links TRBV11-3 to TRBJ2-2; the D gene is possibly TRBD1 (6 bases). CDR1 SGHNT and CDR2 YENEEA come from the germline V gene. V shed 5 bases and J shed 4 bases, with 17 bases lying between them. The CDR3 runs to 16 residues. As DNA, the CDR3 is TGTGCCAGCAGCCTAGGCACAGGGTTTAGCACCGGGGAGCTGTTTTTT. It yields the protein CASSLGTGFSTGELFF.